A selection of T cell receptor beta chains follows, all from one sample in a study of a mutant IDH1 vaccine in newly diagnosed glioma. TCRdb keeps only in-frame clones here, not all; method: immunoSEQ multiplex PCR. Found here are about 22,000 clones, approximately 89% of them singletons; the top ten hold under 7.5%. Their recognized antigens are unknown. The sequencing used PBMCs, collected from a glioma patient whose treatment included an IDH1 peptide vaccine. Receptors originate from a woman in her thirties or forties with glioma. Each CDR3 is given with its conserved first and last residue. A D gene is named only where the DNA matches it firmly. The size entry is marked missing in some rows and otherwise reads once, few, many or a size class.

size	J	V	D	CDR3	DNA
few	TRBJ1-1	TRBV20-1	.	CSALTGFGAFF	TGCAGTGCTTTAACAGGGTTCGGAGCTTTCTTT
few	TRBJ2-5	TRBV7-7	TRBD2	CASSLGGGIRETQYF	TGTGCTAGCAGCTTGGGCGGGGGAATCCGGGAGACCCAGTACTTC
.	TRBJ1-6	TRBV7-9	.	CASSLALLYNSPLHF	TGTGCCAGCAGCTTAGCGCTTCTCTATAATTCACCCCTCCACTTT
.	TRBJ1-6	TRBV5-6	.	CASNLWGKYDSPLHF	TGTGCCAGCAACCTTTGGGGGAAGTATGATTCACCCCTCCACTTT
.	TRBJ1-1	TRBV6-5	.	CASSYEGKLSTEAFF	TGTGCCAGCAGTTACGAGGGTAAGCTCTCAACTGAAGCTTTCTTT
.	TRBJ1-2	TRBV2	.	CASTYGGGRRGYTF	TGTGCCAGCACCTATGGGGGGGGGCGGCGTGGCTACACCTTC
.	TRBJ1-1	TRBV6-6	.	CASTAGPTNTEAFF	TGTGCCAGTACAGCTGGGCCCACGAACACTGAAGCTTTCTTT
.	TRBJ1-5	TRBV6-1	.	CASSDQGLGNQPQHF	TGTGCCAGCAGTGATCAGGGGCTAGGCAATCAGCCCCAGCATTTT
.	TRBJ1-1	TRBV7-2	.	CASSYRPTANTEAFF	TGTGCCAGCAGCTACCGACCTACTGCGAACACTGAAGCTTTCTTT
.	TRBJ2-7	TRBV10-1	.	CASSESASGAYEQYF	TGCGCCAGCAGTGAGTCGGCTAGTGGAGCCTACGAGCAGTACTTC
.	TRBJ1-2	TRBV6-5	TRBD1	CASSYVTGTGHYGYTF	TGTGCCAGCAGTTACGTGACAGGGACGGGGCACTATGGCTACACCTTC
once	TRBJ2-1	TRBV29-1	.	CSARDGGGLQFF	TGCAGCGCACGGGATGGGGGGGGCCTTCAGTTCTTC
.	TRBJ2-5	TRBV9	.	CASSVGFRETQYF	TGTGCCAGCAGCGTAGGGTTTAGGGAGACCCAGTACTTC
few	TRBJ1-1	TRBV2	.	CASSKQLNTEAFF	TGTGCCAGCAGCAAACAGCTGAACACTGAAGCTTTCTTT
.	TRBJ2-2	TRBV5-1	.	CASSLVRPNTGELFF	TGCGCCAGCAGCTTGGTACGGCCGAACACCGGGGAGCTGTTTTTT
.	TRBJ2-7	TRBV6-6	.	CASSWAVLEQYF	TGTGCCAGCAGTTGGGCCGTCCTCGAGCAGTACTTC
.	TRBJ2-3	TRBV5-4	.	CASSFPGVDTQYF	TGTGCCAGCAGCTTTCCAGGAGTCGATACGCAGTATTTT
.	TRBJ1-4	TRBV12-5	.	CASGLGGNNEKLFF	TGTGCTAGTGGTTTGGGGGGAAATAATGAAAAACTGTTTTTT
few	TRBJ1-6	TRBV18	.	CASSRAPPHTDYNSPLHF	TGTGCCAGCTCACGCGCCCCCCCACACACAGATTATAATTCACCCCTCCACTTT
.	TRBJ2-7	TRBV6-1	.	CASVGSFRHEQYF	TGTGCCAGCGTAGGGTCTTTTCGACACGAGCAGTACTTC
.	TRBJ2-1	TRBV7-2	.	CASQKMGVYEQFF	TGTGCGTCTCAAAAGATGGGGGTGTATGAGCAGTTCTTC
.	TRBJ1-4	TRBV29-1	TRBD1	CSGRTGREKLFF	TGCAGCGGAAGGACAGGGCGGGAAAAACTGTTTTTT
.	TRBJ1-1	TRBV6-6	.	CASSQSRVMNTEAFF	TGTGCCAGCAGTCAAAGTAGGGTTATGAACACTGAAGCTTTCTTT
.	TRBJ2-3	TRBV5-1	.	CASSLADSTDTQYF	TGCGCCAGCAGTTTGGCGGATTCTACAGATACGCAGTATTTT
.	TRBJ1-2	TRBV6-5	TRBD1	CASSYTGTGTFGYTF	TGTGCCAGCAGTTACACCGGGACAGGGACCTTTGGCTACACCTTC
.	TRBJ1-5	TRBV4-3	.	CASSQDLRTQGRGQPQHF	TGCGCCAGCAGCCAAGATCTTCGGACACAGGGCCGGGGCCAGCCCCAGCATTTT
.	TRBJ1-6	TRBV7-2	.	CASSLRQGTTYNSPLHF	TGTGCCAGCAGCTTAAGGCAGGGAACGACCTATAATTCACCCCTCCACTTT
once	TRBJ1-2	TRBV5-4	.	CASSLSPDTVNYGYTF	TGTGCCAGCAGCTTGTCCCCAGACACGGTTAACTATGGCTACACCTTC
.	TRBJ2-2	TRBV29-1	TRBD2	CSVVLAGGRTHGRTGELFF	TGCAGCGTTGTCCTGGCGGGAGGGAGGACCCACGGTCGGACCGGGGAGCTGTTTTTT
.	TRBJ1-5	TRBV7-8	TRBD1	CASSLQGTGGNQPQHF	TGTGCCAGCAGTTTACAGGGGACAGGGGGTAATCAGCCCCAGCATTTT
.	TRBJ1-2	TRBV29-1	.	CSALNYNYGYTF	TGCAGCGCCCTAAACTACAACTATGGCTACACCTTC